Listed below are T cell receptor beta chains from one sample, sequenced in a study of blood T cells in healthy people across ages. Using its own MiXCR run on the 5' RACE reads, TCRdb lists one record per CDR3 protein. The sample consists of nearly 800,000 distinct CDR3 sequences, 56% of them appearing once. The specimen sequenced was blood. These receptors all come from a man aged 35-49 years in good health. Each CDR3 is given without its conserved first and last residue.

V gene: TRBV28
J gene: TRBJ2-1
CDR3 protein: ASSPSRPGDHEQF

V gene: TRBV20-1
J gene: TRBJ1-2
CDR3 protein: SHVQGTGYGYT

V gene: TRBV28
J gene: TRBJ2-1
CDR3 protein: ASTSGGHPYNEQF

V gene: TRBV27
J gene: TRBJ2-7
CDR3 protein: ASSLSPTGVFYEQY

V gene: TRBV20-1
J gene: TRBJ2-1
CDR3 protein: SARRRNSYNEQF

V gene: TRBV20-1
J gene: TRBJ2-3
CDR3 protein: SAGTPGQLDTQY

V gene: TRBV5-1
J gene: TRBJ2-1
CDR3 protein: ASSGNRRQF

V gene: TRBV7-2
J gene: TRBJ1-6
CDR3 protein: ASSLPTGEWHSPLH

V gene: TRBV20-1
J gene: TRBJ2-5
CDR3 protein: SARVFGRAEETQY

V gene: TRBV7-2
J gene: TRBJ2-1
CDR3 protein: ASSLLGSNEQF

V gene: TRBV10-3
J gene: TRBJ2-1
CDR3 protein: AFVVACKLDEQF

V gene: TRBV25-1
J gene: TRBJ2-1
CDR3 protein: ASRDTGTTRNEQF

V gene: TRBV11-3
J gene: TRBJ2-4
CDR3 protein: ASTLGGEPRENIQY

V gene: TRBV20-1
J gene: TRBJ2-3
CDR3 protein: SALDPIDTQY

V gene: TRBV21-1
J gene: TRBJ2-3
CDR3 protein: ASIPAGPRDTQY

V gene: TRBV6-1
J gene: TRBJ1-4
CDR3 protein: ASSEARGLTNEKLF

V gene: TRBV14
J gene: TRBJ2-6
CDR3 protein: ASSQDSGMWGANVLT

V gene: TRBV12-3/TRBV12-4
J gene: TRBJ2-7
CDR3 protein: ASGDSNAHEQY

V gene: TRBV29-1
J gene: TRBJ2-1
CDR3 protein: SVEKTSERSYNEQF

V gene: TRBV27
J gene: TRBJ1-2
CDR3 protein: ASSIDFNYGYT

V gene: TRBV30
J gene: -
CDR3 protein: AWSIGGGVETQY

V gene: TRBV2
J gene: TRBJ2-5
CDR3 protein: ASRTGQQETQY

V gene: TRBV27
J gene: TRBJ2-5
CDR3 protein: ATSLRGSQETQY

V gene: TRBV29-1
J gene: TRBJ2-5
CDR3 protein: SVESSQGAETQY

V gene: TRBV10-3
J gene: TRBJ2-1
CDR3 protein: AIRSTLAGVDNEQF

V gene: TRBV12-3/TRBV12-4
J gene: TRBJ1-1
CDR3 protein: ASRTRRGAMNTEAF

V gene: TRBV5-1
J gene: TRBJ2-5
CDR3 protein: ASSLVLEETQY

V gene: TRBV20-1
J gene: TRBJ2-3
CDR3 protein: SARGTSISTDTQY

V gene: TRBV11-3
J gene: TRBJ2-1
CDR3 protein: ASSLDPFREGLTYNEQF

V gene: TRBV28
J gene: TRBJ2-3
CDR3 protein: ASRVGGSPDTQY

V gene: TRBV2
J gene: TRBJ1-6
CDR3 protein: ASIRDDASNSPLH

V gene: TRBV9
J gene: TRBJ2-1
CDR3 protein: ASSVAGGALGEQF

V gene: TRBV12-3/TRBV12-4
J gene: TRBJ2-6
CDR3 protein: ASSVAGGSGANVLT

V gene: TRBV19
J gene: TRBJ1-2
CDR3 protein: ASARFTGDGYT

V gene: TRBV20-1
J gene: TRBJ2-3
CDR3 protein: SASLGQGVTDTQY

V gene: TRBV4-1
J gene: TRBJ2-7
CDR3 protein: ASNQQASSTYERY

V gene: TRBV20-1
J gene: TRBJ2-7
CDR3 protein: SASPLAGAPEQY

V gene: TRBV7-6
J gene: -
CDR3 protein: ASSLRANSYEQY

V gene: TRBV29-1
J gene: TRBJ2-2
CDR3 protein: SGRTGGNTGELF

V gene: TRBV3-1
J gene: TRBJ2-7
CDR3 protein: ASSQVTTGAQY

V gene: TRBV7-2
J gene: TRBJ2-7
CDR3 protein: ASSFVRVNFDEQY

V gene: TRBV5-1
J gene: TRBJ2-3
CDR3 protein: ASSTDRGGADTQY

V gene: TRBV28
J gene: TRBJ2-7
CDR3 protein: ASISSGRNYEQY

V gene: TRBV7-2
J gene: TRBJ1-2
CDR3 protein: ASSWQDGSNYGYT

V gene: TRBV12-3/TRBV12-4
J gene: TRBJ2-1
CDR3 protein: ASRGLPYYNEQF

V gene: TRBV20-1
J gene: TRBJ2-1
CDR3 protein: SARASGGAFNEQF

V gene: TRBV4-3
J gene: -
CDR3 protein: ASSRPVSSSSAAYEQY

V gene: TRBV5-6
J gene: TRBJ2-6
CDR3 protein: ASTWGMSSGANVLT

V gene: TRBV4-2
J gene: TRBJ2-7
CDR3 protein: ASSQDRDEQY

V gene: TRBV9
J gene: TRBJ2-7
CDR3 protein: ASSVDGRSSYEQY

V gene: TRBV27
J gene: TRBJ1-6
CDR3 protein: ASSTGGELGGALH

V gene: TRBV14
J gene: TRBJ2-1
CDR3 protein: ASSQVRGRYNEQF

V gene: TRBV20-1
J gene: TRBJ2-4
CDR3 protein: SAHRDNLAKNIQY